These 3 T cell receptor beta chains came from one sample sequenced in a study of cytomegalovirus exposure and HLA in healthy donors. The PCR made use of 60 Vbeta and 13 Jbeta primers. Profiled with immunoSEQ multiplex PCR; TCRdb holds only in-frame clones, not every one. This table holds fewer than 70,000 clones, 73% found once. Sequences were obtained from PBMCs. Receptor source: a man aged 45-65 years in good health and CMV-seronegative.

V and J are TRBV7-3 and TRBJ2-2; the match to TRBD1 covers 9 bases. The CDR3 length is 14 residues. The V gene end was trimmed by 11 bases and the J gene end by 4 bases; junction bases not matched to a gene: 8. The V gene's germline CDR1 is SGHTA and CDR2 FQGTGA. CDR3 sequence (DNA): TGTGCCTGCGCGCAGGACAGGGGCACCGGGGAGCTGTTTTTT. As protein: CACAQDRGTGELFF.

The chain recombines TRBV2 with TRBJ1-3; D unclear. Germline CDR1 is SNHLY and CDR2 is FYNNEI. The CDR3 sequence is 15 residues long. V gave up 4 bases and J gave up 0 bases, with 10 bases separating them. The CDR3 loop is CASSVAGNSGNTIYF. The CDR3 DNA reads TGTGCCAGCAGTGTGGCGGGGAACTCTGGAAACACCATATATTTT.

In its sample, this clone was seen a few times. V gene TRBV5-6 combines with J gene TRBJ1-6; 7 nucleotides align to TRBD1. J gave up 6 bases and V 7 bases, and 7 bases lay outside the gene matches. The CDR3 spans 14 residues. Germline values: CDR1 SGHDT, CDR2 YYEEEE. This CDR3 is CASGAQGFNSPLHF. The DNA for the CDR3 is TGTGCCAGCGGGGCACAGGGGTTTAATTCACCCCTCCACTTT.